The sequence of this T cell receptor beta chain was determined in a study of a mutant IDH1 vaccine in newly diagnosed glioma. Study-level information: Patients under treatment included around 60% males and approximately 40% females and had a mean age of around 40 years. Most patients had received both radiotherapy and temozolomide, the prior options being radiotherapy, temozolomide, or both. Study-wide results and limits: In around 93% of patients, immune responses induced by the vaccine occurred.

Measured with immunoSEQ multiplex PCR; TCRdb has only the in-frame clones, and not every one. The data hold 20,000 or so clones, with around 85% observed a single time. CDR3 size: 12 residues. V lost 8 bases and J lost 3, with 7 bases in between. Germline V gene lookup returns CDR1 MNHNS and CDR2 SASEGT. Concerning this clone: Its antigen remains unidentified.

Specified time point: baseline, week 1 (first vaccination visit). The sample's treatment: pre-vaccination baseline after standard-of-care therapy. The sequencing used PBMCs, collected from a glioma patient treated with radiotherapy, temozolomide or both. The receptor was isolated from a man aged 40-50 years with glioma. The chain is built from TRBV6-1 and TRBJ2-2, with D unresolved. The CDR3 region is CASGSYTGELFF. In nucleotides, the CDR3 is TGTGCCAGCGGCAGCTACACCGGGGAGCTGTTTTTT.